This is a list of T cell receptor beta chains from one sample in a study of blood T cell repertoires in COVID-19. The protocol was immunoSEQ multiplex PCR, while the TCRdb copy is restricted to in-frame clones and leaves out a portion. The sample lists about 270,000 clones; approximately 90% were seen once. The sequenced material came from PBMCs or T cells enriched from blood (not recorded which). The origin of the receptors is a man aged 40-49 years who had been exposed to COVID-19. Both conserved end residues are part of each CDR3. A D gene is named only where the DNA matches it firmly. Not all rows give a size; the values are once, few, many and, for expanded clones, a class.

TRBD1,TRBV9,NA,TRBJ1-6,TGTGCCAGCAGCTCAGGGACAGGGAATTCACCCCTCCACTTT,CASSSGTGNSPLHF
TRBD1,TRBV28,NA,TRBJ2-2,TGTGCCAGCAATCTATACGGACAGGGCACCGGGGAGCTGTTTTTT,CASNLYGQGTGELFF
NA,TRBV4-1,once,TRBJ1-1,TGCGCCAGCAGCCCCAGAAAGTCGATGAACACTGAAGCTTTCTTT,CASSPRKSMNTEAFF
TRBD1,TRBV12-3/TRBV12-4,NA,TRBJ1-2,TGTGCCAGCAACAGGGGGCTTGGGGGCTACACCTTC,CASNRGLGGYTF
TRBD2,TRBV4-2,NA,TRBJ2-1,TGTGCCAGCAGCCAATCAAGACTAGCGGGAGGCTACAATGAGCAGTTCTTC,CASSQSRLAGGYNEQFF
TRBD1,TRBV19,NA,TRBJ2-2,TGTGCCAGTAGTAGGACGACAGGGGGCAGGACCGGGGAGCTGTTTTTT,CASSRTTGGRTGELFF
NA,TRBV5-1,NA,TRBJ2-7,TGCGCCAGCAGCTTAAGAGTCGGCGAGCAGTACTTC,CASSLRVGEQYF
NA,TRBV3-1/TRBV3-2,NA,TRBJ1-1,TGTGCCAGCAGCCAAGGTCGGGGTCTATTGAACACTGAAGCTTTCTTT,CASSQGRGLLNTEAFF
TRBD2,TRBV10-3,NA,TRBJ2-7,TGTGCCATCAGTGATACTAGCGGGAGGGCCTCCTACGAGCAGTACTTC,CAISDTSGRASYEQYF
NA,TRBV7-3,NA,TRBJ1-5,TGTGCCAGCAGCTCAGGGCCCAATCAGCCCCAGCATTTT,CASSSGPNQPQHF
TRBD2,TRBV7-9,once,TRBJ2-1,TGTGCCAGCAGCTTAGCCGGGACTACCTCCGGGGTTCAGTTCTTC,CASSLAGTTSGVQFF
NA,TRBV3-1/TRBV3-2,once,TRBJ2-1,TGTGCCAGCAGCCAAGGATCCGGGACATCTTACAATGAGCAGTTCTTC,CASSQGSGTSYNEQFF
NA,TRBV7-9,few,TRBJ1-1,TGTGCCAGCAGCTCCTTCAGGGCGCATGAAGCTTTCTTT,CASSSFRAHEAFF
NA,TRBV28,NA,TRBJ1-2,TGTGCCAGCAGTTTAACGGGGGATGGCTACACCTTC,CASSLTGDGYTF
NA,TRBV9,few,TRBJ2-1,TGTGCCAGCAGCGTGGCGGGGTCTAGCTCCTACAATGAGCAGTTCTTC,CASSVAGSSSYNEQFF
NA,TRBV14,NA,TRBJ1-6,TGTGCCAGCAGCCTCTCCGGGACACTCGGGGACTCACCCCTCCACTTT,CASSLSGTLGDSPLHF
NA,TRBV13,NA,TRBJ2-7,TGTGCCAGCAGCCCCTCGAGCTCCTACGAGCAGTACTTC,CASSPSSSYEQYF
NA,TRBV6-4,NA,TRBJ2-6,TGTGCCAGCAGTGAAGGCAGGGGTTCTGGGGCCAACGTCCTGACTTTC,CASSEGRGSGANVLTF
TRBD1,TRBV9,NA,TRBJ1-4,TGTGCCAGCAGCGCCGGACAGGGGAGGTCAACTAATGAAAAACTGTTTTTT,CASSAGQGRSTNEKLFF
TRBD2,TRBV5-1,NA,TRBJ2-5,TGCGCCAGCAGCCTCCAGCGGGACTATAAAGAGACCCAGTACTTC,CASSLQRDYKETQYF
NA,TRBV9,NA,TRBJ1-1,TGTGCCAGCAGTGAGCAGGGGCAGTCGAACACTGAAGCTTTCTTT,CASSEQGQSNTEAFF
TRBD2,TRBV3-1/TRBV3-2,few,TRBJ2-4,TGTGCCAGCAGCCACAGCGGGAGTCCCAAAAACATTCAGTACTTC,CASSHSGSPKNIQYF
NA,TRBV10-1,NA,TRBJ2-2,TGCGCCAGCCAGGGTAACACCGGGGAGCTGTTTTTT,CASQGNTGELFF
TRBD2,TRBV9,once,TRBJ2-3,TGTGCCAGCAGCGTATCTAGCGGGAGCTCAGATACGCAGTATTTT,CASSVSSGSSDTQYF
NA,TRBV11-2,NA,TRBJ2-1,TGTGCCAGCAGCTTAGATGACCGACAGGAGAGCTCCTACAATGAGCAGTTCTTC,CASSLDDRQESSYNEQFF
TRBD1,TRBV14,NA,TRBJ2-1,TGTGCCAGCAGCCAAGTTTGGACAGGGAACGACAATGAGCAGTTCTTC,CASSQVWTGNDNEQFF
TRBD2,TRBV7-2,NA,TRBJ2-2,TGTGCCAGCAGCCAAACGTCGGGGGGGCCGGAGCTGTTTTTT,CASSQTSGGPELFF